A selection of T cell receptor beta chains follows, all from one sample in a study of cytomegalovirus exposure and HLA in healthy donors. Sequencing was performed with immunoSEQ multiplex PCR; in TCRdb, only in-frame clones are kept and a portion is missing. This table has about 99,000 clones, around 82% appearing once. Sequenced material: PBMCs. Receptors originate from a man aged 35-49 years in good health and CMV-seronegative. Both conserved end residues are part of each CDR3. The order of the fields is V gene, J gene, clone size, D gene, CDR3 DNA, CDR3 protein. The D gene is left open where the match is weak. The size field is filled for only some rows; it gives once, few, many or a size class.

TRBV9	TRBJ1-1	.	.	TGTGCCAGCAGCGTACGACCTGAAGGGGCGGCTGAAGCTTTCTTT	CASSVRPEGAAEAFF
TRBV6-1	TRBJ2-6	.	.	TGTGCCATAGGGACATCGGCTTCGGTCCTGACTTTC	CAIGTSASVLTF
TRBV28	TRBJ2-7	.	.	TGTGCCACCACAGGGTGGGGACCAGCGCCCTACGAGCAGTACTTC	CATTGWGPAPYEQYF
TRBV6-1	TRBJ2-2	.	.	TGTGCCAGCATTGCGAGAGACACCGGGGAGCTGTTTTTT	CASIARDTGELFF
TRBV15	TRBJ1-5	few	.	TGTGCCACCAGCAGAGATCCAGGCCAGGGGCCCCAGCATTTT	CATSRDPGQGPQHF
TRBV15	TRBJ2-7	.	.	TGTGCCACCAGCAGAGCACAGCTCTCCTACGAGCAGTACTTC	CATSRAQLSYEQYF
TRBV29-1	TRBJ2-7	.	.	TGCAGCGTCCGCACCCCCGCTCCGTACGAGCAGTACTTC	CSVRTPAPYEQYF
TRBV5-1	TRBJ2-7	.	TRBD1	TGCGCCAGCAGCCAAGGGTCACAGGGGCCTTACGAGCAGTACTTC	CASSQGSQGPYEQYF
TRBV5-6	TRBJ2-1	.	TRBD2	TGTGCCAGCAGCCCTAGCGGGAGGAAGAATGAGCAGTTCTTC	CASSPSGRKNEQFF
TRBV13	TRBJ1-1	.	.	TGTGCCAGCAGTTCCATTGGATCCCGGGGAACTGAAGCTTTCTTT	CASSSIGSRGTEAFF
TRBV6-4	TRBJ1-5	.	.	TGTGCCAGCAGTCCACATGCGGGGGGGGCAACGCCCCAGCATTTT	CASSPHAGGATPQHF
TRBV5-1	TRBJ2-1	.	.	TGCGCCAGCAGCTGGGGCGCGTCCAAAAATGAGCAGTTCTTC	CASSWGASKNEQFF
TRBV11-2	TRBJ1-3	.	.	TGTGCCAGCAGCTTAGTGAGGTCGGGACTTGGAAACACCATATATTTT	CASSLVRSGLGNTIYF
TRBV15	TRBJ2-7	.	TRBD1	TGTGCCACCAGCAGAGTTGGGACAGACTCCTACGAGCAGTACTTC	CATSRVGTDSYEQYF
TRBV7-9	TRBJ1-1	once	.	TGTGCCAGCAGCTTAGTATCGGTCCGGACTGAAGCTTTCTTT	CASSLVSVRTEAFF
TRBV28	TRBJ1-5	few	.	TGTGCCAGCAGTTTAACGGCAGCGCTTAGCAATCAGCCCCAGCATTTT	CASSLTAALSNQPQHF
TRBV6-5	TRBJ2-2	.	TRBD2	TGTGCCAGCAGTATCGCGGGAGTCACCGGGGAGCTGTTTTTT	CASSIAGVTGELFF
TRBV4-1	TRBJ1-3	.	.	TGCGCCAGCAGCCAAGATCTGGGCCAGTTCTCTGGAAACACCATATATTTT	CASSQDLGQFSGNTIYF
TRBV7-6	TRBJ2-7	.	.	TGTGCCAGCAGCTTAGTTAGGGGGTCAAGCTACGAGCAGTACTTC	CASSLVRGSSYEQYF